This TCR beta chain derives from a study of T cell responses to AZD1222 COVID-19 vaccine. Some clones are missing from TCRdb's copy, which holds only in-frame ones; the method was immunoSEQ multiplex PCR. This sample has some 120,000 clones, with approximately 85% found just once. The sequencing here drew on peripheral blood, taken on day 0 of AZD1222 vaccination. The TCR originated in an adult in good health.

The CDR3: CASTLGGVGEKLFF. Written as DNA, the CDR3 is TGTGCCAGTACCCTGGGGGGTGTGGGTGAAAAACTGTTTTTT. The chain combines TRBV19 with TRBJ1-4; D perhaps matches TRBD1 (5 bases). Germline-derived CDR1 and CDR2 are LNHDA and SQIVND (reference sequence). The V end was cut by 7 bases, the J end by 7 bases, with 16 bases between. The CDR3 totals 14 residues.